The clone carrying this TCR beta chain has at least ten counts. TCRdb processed the reads anew with MiXCR; each CDR3 protein has one entry. This table has around 450,000 distinct CDR3 sequences, roughly 30% appearing once. The entry originates in a study of T cell repertoires in cytomegalovirus infection. J gave up 5 bases and V 5 bases, and 11 bases lay outside the gene matches. The CDR3 loop spans 16 amino acids. Germline V gene lookup returns CDR1 SGHVS and CDR2 FQNEAQ. The receptor was derived from a human donor in good health (CMV status not recorded). Some clones in this sample may be carry-over from other donors' samples. The sequenced material came from PBMCs. The chain joins TRBV7-8 to TRBJ2-7, with 11 bases identical to TRBD1. CDR3 bases: TGTGCCAGCAGCCAATTACCGGGACAGGGGGACCACGAGCAGTACTTC. Translation gives CASSQLPGQGDHEQYF.